Presented here are 4 T cell receptor beta chains from one specimen sequenced in a study of beta chain features in type 1 diabetes. Overall study findings and caveats: Among patients with Type 1 diabetes, TCRB CDR3s were moderately but significantly shorter in every one of the four CD4+ subsets.

Reverse transcription of all isolated RNA meant that expressed TCRB transcripts were sequenced. Here immunoSEQ multiplex PCR was the method, and the copy in TCRdb shows in-frame clones only, minus some. The data hold 300,000 to 450,000 clones, with roughly 9.8% observed a single time. No antigen is known for these receptors. The sample consisted of central memory CD4+ T cells from blood. These receptors were obtained from a man aged 25-40 years with type 1 diabetes.

This chain connects TRBV13 to TRBJ2-7, with no clear D. This CDR3 spans 13 amino acids. V was clipped by 1 base and J by 7 bases, with 11 bases between them. Germline values: CDR1 PRHDT, CDR2 FYEKMQ (reference sequence). The CDR3 spells CASSLARNGEQYF. CDR3 DNA: TGTGCCAGCAGCTTAGCTCGTAATGGGGAGCAGTACTTC.

This clone has only a few counts. The genes are TRBV7-2 and TRBJ2-7, with 14 bases matching TRBD2. From germline, CDR1 is SGHTA and CDR2 FQGNSA. The ends lost 3 bases at V and 5 bases at J; junction bases unmatched: 6. The CDR3 runs 16 residues. For the CDR3, the DNA is TGTGCCAGCAGCTTCCATCCGACTAGCGGGAGGGACGAGCAGTACTTC. Its protein product is CASSFHPTSGRDEQYF.

The rearrangement links TRBV7-2 to TRBJ2-5; D perhaps matches TRBD2 (5 bases). With 2 bases removed from V and 5 bases from J, the gap between germline ends came to 9 bases. In germline, CDR1 is SGHTA, CDR2 FQGNSA. This CDR3 is built from 13 residues. CDR3 sequence (DNA): TGTGCCAGCAGCTTATCCAGGAGGGAGACCCAGTACTTC. Its translation is CASSLSRRETQYF.

V gene TRBV7-9 combines with J gene TRBJ2-7; D gene ambiguous. The CDR3 is 14 residues long. The V end lost 1 base, the J end lost 5 bases, and 12 bases lay between the germline ends. The germline CDR1 and CDR2 sequences are SEHNR and FQNEAQ (reference sequence). The CDR3 region is CASSLEFTTHEQYF. In nucleotides, the CDR3 is TGTGCCAGCAGCTTAGAGTTTACGACGCACGAGCAGTACTTC.